One and the same sample provided the 31 T cell receptor beta chains below, sequenced in a study of beta chain features in type 1 diabetes. Findings of the study overall: Shortening that was moderate but significant affected the TCRB CDR3s of Type 1 diabetes patients in all four CD4+ subsets.

These TCRs are of unknown antigen specificity. The investigators reverse transcribed all of the isolated RNA, so they sequenced expressed TCRB transcripts. TCRdb's copy holds only in-frame clones and misses some; the assay was immunoSEQ multiplex PCR. The sample yields about 340,000 clones, around 8.5% seen once. Material for sequencing was central memory CD4+ T cells from blood. These receptors originate from a man aged 25-45 years with type 1 diabetes.

This clone was found a few times. The chain is built from TRBV10-3 and TRBJ2-3; D may be TRBD1 (5 bases). Between the trimmed V and J ends, which lost 2 bases and 2 bases, there was a span of 5 bases. In germline, CDR1 is ENHRY, CDR2 SYGVKD. The CDR3 extends over 13 amino acids. The CDR3 reads CAISEGATDTQYF. The CDR3, as DNA: TGTGCCATCAGTGAGGGGGCCACAGATACGCAGTATTTT.

The V gene is TRBV7-9, the J gene TRBJ2-5; 7 bases line up with TRBD2. Per germline, CDR1 SEHNR and CDR2 FQNEAQ (reference sequence). There are 15 residues in the CDR3. V lost 2 bases and J lost 0; bases outside the gene matches: 3. CDR3 region: CASSLKSGDQETQYF. Written as DNA, the CDR3 is TGTGCCAGCAGCTTAAAAAGCGGGGACCAAGAGACCCAGTACTTC.

This clone has more than one count but fewer than ten. The rearrangement links TRBV28 to TRBJ1-1, with a weak D call TRBD1 (6 bases). In germline, CDR1 is MDHEN, CDR2 SYDVKM. CDR3 size: 14 residues. The ends were cut back, 5 bases at V and 6 bases at J, with 16 bases in the middle. CDR3 DNA sequence: TGTGCCAGCAGTCCCGGGGGGGCGAAGCCTGAAGCTTTCTTT. It specifies CASSPGGAKPEAFF.

This clone occurred a few times. The rearrangement links TRBV11-2 to TRBJ2-7, with 8 bases matching TRBD1. V shed 3 bases and J 6 bases; nucleotides not matched to a gene: 7. The V gene's germline CDR1 is SGHAT and CDR2 FQNNGV. This CDR3 comprises 14 residues. CDR3 loop: CASSLGTGAAEQYF. The DNA of the CDR3 is TGTGCCAGCAGCTTGGGGACAGGAGCCGCCGAGCAGTACTTC.

This clone was observed a handful of times. This chain uses TRBV2 with TRBJ2-1, with D unclear. The ends were cut back, 4 bases at V and 9 bases at J, with 16 bases in the middle. The CDR3 is 14 residues long. Germline lookup yields CDR1 SNHLY and CDR2 FYNNEI. CDR3 loop: CASSGAASRGEQFF. Written as DNA, the CDR3 is TGTGCCAGCAGTGGGGCAGCCTCCCGAGGTGAGCAGTTCTTC.

This clone was detected only a few times. The chain uses TRBV18 and TRBJ2-7, with 9 positions matching TRBD1. With 4 bases clipped from V and 3 bases from J, the junction kept 1 base outside the gene matches. This CDR3 is 13 amino acids long. The germline V gene encodes CDR1 KGHSH and CDR2 LQKENI. DNA of the CDR3: TGTGCCAGCTCACTGGGACAGGGCTACGAGCAGTACTTC. Protein sequence: CASSLGQGYEQYF.

In its sample, this clone was seen a few times. At one end the junction does not follow the germline gene, possibly because of a read error. The rearrangement uses TRBV30 and TRBJ2-5, with D tentatively TRBD2 (6 bases). The CDR3 is 13 residues long. The germline V gene encodes CDR1 GTSNPN and CDR2 SVGIG (reference sequence). CDR3: CAWSVSGGAGGHF. The CDR3 DNA reads as TGTGCCTGGAGTGTAAGCGGCGGGGCGGGCGGCCACTTC.

V is TRBV29-1 and J is TRBJ1-1; TRBD1 matches 9 bases. Germline loops: CDR1 SQVTM, CDR2 ANQGSEA. The CDR3 is 13 amino acids. Trimming removed 6 bases from V and 1 base from J; junction bases left unmatched: 3. The CDR3 region is CSVGQGSNTEAFF. The CDR3 DNA reads TGCAGCGTCGGACAGGGGTCGAACACTGAAGCTTTCTTT.

The sample holds a few counts of this clone. The chain couples TRBV6-6 to TRBJ2-5, with D perhaps given as TRBD1 or TRBD2 (5 bases each). The CDR3 is made up of 15 amino acids. The germline gives CDR1 MNHNY, CDR2 SVGAGI (reference sequence). Trimming left V 9 bases short and J 2 bases short, with 19 bases between. The CDR3 DNA is TGTGCCAGTTCCCGAGTGGGACCCCGACAAGAGACCCAGTACTTC. It translates to CASSRVGPRQETQYF.

The chain has TRBV2 and TRBJ2-7; 7 positions match TRBD2. V shed 4 bases and J 5 bases; nucleotides not matched to a gene: 5. Looked up from germline, CDR1 is SNHLY and CDR2 is FYNNEI. The CDR3 spans 13 residues. The CDR3 DNA reads as TGTGCCAGCAGTGTCAGCGGGGCTCACGAGCAGTACTTC. Protein product: CASSVSGAHEQYF.

This sequence joins TRBV7-2 and TRBJ1-1; a possible D gene is TRBD1 (5 bases). Trimming stripped 4 bases from V and 3 bases from J, with 12 bases between. This CDR3 comprises 14 residues. Germline loops: CDR1 SGHTA, CDR2 FQGNSA. The CDR3: CASSSSQGYTEAFF. The CDR3 DNA is TGTGCCAGCAGCTCCAGTCAGGGATACACTGAAGCTTTCTTT.

The rearrangement joins TRBV28 to TRBJ1-5, with 9 bases that match TRBD1. Germline values: CDR1 MDHEN, CDR2 SYDVKM. CDR3 length: 19 amino acids. V lost 0 bases and J lost 1; bases outside the gene matches: 10. The CDR3, as DNA: TGTGCCAGCAGTTTATGGGGACAGGGCATTGGAGGAAGCAATCAGCCCCAGCATTTT. The encoded protein is CASSLWGQGIGGSNQPQHF.

The rearrangement uses TRBV28 and TRBJ2-6; tentative D call: TRBD1 (5 bases). V lost 5 bases to trimming and J lost 1 base, with 21 bases between them. There are 19 residues in the CDR3. Germline V gene sequence: CDR1 MDHEN, CDR2 SYDVKM. CDR3 residues: CASSTQTDPTASGANVLTF. The CDR3 DNA follows: TGTGCCAGCAGTACCCAGACAGACCCGACTGCTTCTGGGGCCAACGTCCTGACTTTC.

This clone was detected only a few times. CDR3 loop: CASSQQGDGGYTF. CDR3 coding DNA: TGTGCCAGCAGTCAACAGGGTGATGGAGGCTACACCTTC. This chain links TRBV6-5 with TRBJ1-2; a possible D gene is TRBD1 (6 bases). Germline loops: CDR1 MNHEY, CDR2 SVGAGI. Between the trimmed V and J ends, which lost 5 bases and 8 bases, there was a span of 15 bases. CDR3 length: 13 amino acids.

The chain joins TRBV14 to TRBJ1-2, with D possibly being TRBD1 (5 bases). CDR3 length: 16 amino acids. The germline V gene has CDR1 SGHDN and CDR2 FVKESK. V gave up 4 bases and J gave up 0 bases, with 15 bases separating them. The CDR3, as DNA: TGTGCCAGCAGCCCTCCCTGGGGGAATTCTAACTATGGCTACACCTTC. This translates into CASSPPWGNSNYGYTF.

Comments on this clone: Other DNA sequences in this sample translate to the same CDR3. The chain recombines TRBV7-9 with TRBJ1-1; D unresolved. The CDR3 contains 14 residues. Trimming cost V 1 base and J 1 base, with 7 bases left between them. The germline V gene has CDR1 SEHNR and CDR2 FQNEAQ (reference sequence). This CDR3 reads CASSLGTANTEAFF. DNA of the CDR3: TGTGCCAGCAGCTTAGGCACAGCGAACACTGAAGCTTTCTTT.

This clone occurred a few times. The V call is TRBV18, the J call TRBJ2-7; D is undetermined. This CDR3 is built from 12 residues. Germline loops: CDR1 KGHSH, CDR2 LQKENI. V gave up 6 bases and J gave up 6 bases, with 12 bases separating them. CDR3: CASSRRTGEQYF. As DNA, the CDR3 is TGTGCCAGCTCGCGTCGGACGGGCGAGCAGTACTTC. Filled out from reference TRBV18 and TRBJ2-7, the complete variable domain reads NAGVMQNPRHLVRRRGQEARLRCSPMKGHSHVYWYRQLPEEGLKFMVYLQKENIIDESGMPKERFSAEFPKEGPSILRIQQVVRGDSAAYFCASSRRTGEQYFGPGTRLTVT.

The CDR3 reads CASSLSPNSYEQYF. CDR3 DNA: TGTGCCAGCAGTTTATCGCCGAACTCCTACGAGCAGTACTTC. The chain carries TRBV28 and TRBJ2-7; D call uncertain. Trimming shortened V by 1 base and J by 0 bases, and 7 bases separated the two germline ends. The CDR3 length is 14 residues. Germline V CDR1 and CDR2: MDHEN, SYDVKM.

This clone showed up just a few times. This chain connects TRBV5-6 to TRBJ1-1; D uncertain. V was cut by 2 bases and J by 1 base, with 9 bases left in between. The CDR3 has 14 amino acids. CDR1 SGHDT and CDR2 YYEEEE come from the germline V gene. The CDR3 coding sequence is TGTGCCAGCAGCTTAGACTACGCGAACACTGAAGCTTTCTTT. It codes for CASSLDYANTEAFF.

The gene calls are TRBV28 and TRBJ1-4; D not resolved. Per the germline V gene, CDR1 is MDHEN and CDR2 is SYDVKM. V lost 7 bases and J lost 7, with 16 bases in between. CDR3 length: 14 amino acids. The CDR3 nucleotides are TGTGCCAGCACCGACGGGAGGAGCGGTGAAAAACTGTTTTTT. Amino acid sequence: CASTDGRSGEKLFF.

The chain joins TRBV4-1 to TRBJ2-7; 7 nucleotides align to TRBD1. Looked up from germline, CDR1 is MGHRA and CDR2 is YSYEKL. The junction had 5 bases not matched to a gene; V was cut back by 0 bases and J by 0 bases. The CDR3 has 16 residues. CDR3 bases: TGCGCCAGCAGCCAAGACAGGGACAGCGGCTCCTACGAGCAGTACTTC. It yields the protein CASSQDRDSGSYEQYF.

This clone was seen only a few times. V usage is TRBV6-6 and J usage is TRBJ1-5; the match to TRBD1 covers 7 bases. With V trimmed by 0 bases and J by 8 bases, 7 bases remained unmatched. Germline V gene lookup returns CDR1 MNHNY and CDR2 SVGAGI (reference sequence). The length of the CDR3 is 15 residues. The CDR3 nucleotides read TGTGCCAGCAGTTACTCGGCAGGGGGTTTCGAGCCCCAGCATTTT. Protein: CASSYSAGGFEPQHF.

This clone was observed many times. The V and J genes are TRBV7-9 and TRBJ2-6, with TRBD1 matching 7 bases. The CDR3 is 19 residues long. Unmatched junction bases numbered 14, after V lost 6 bases and J lost 0 bases. The V gene's germline CDR1 is SEHNR and CDR2 FQNEAQ (reference sequence). The CDR3 bases are TGTGCCAGCAGTCCGATCGGGACAGCTATACTCTCTGGGGCCAACGTCCTGACTTTC. It codes for CASSPIGTAILSGANVLTF.

The table lists this clone with a count of one. This chain uses TRBV30 with TRBJ2-3, with TRBD2 identical over 10 bases. The V and J ends lost 2 bases and 2 bases, in that order; junction bases with no gene match: 4. From germline, CDR1 is GTSNPN and CDR2 SVGIG (reference sequence). This CDR3 spans 15 amino acids. The CDR3 nucleotides are TGTGCCTGGAGTCTAGCGGGGGCCGTCACAGATACGCAGTATTTT. The encoded protein is CAWSLAGAVTDTQYF.

This chain links TRBV11-2 with TRBJ2-5, with D tentatively TRBD1 (6 bases). With 1 base removed from V and 4 bases from J, the gap between germline ends came to 7 bases. This CDR3 region has 13 residues. Germline CDR1 and CDR2: SGHAT and FQNNGV. The CDR3 loop reads CASSLADRETQYF. The CDR3 DNA reads TGTGCCAGCAGCTTAGCGGACAGAGAGACCCAGTACTTC. Full variable domain (missing parts from reference TRBV11-2 and TRBJ2-5): EAGVAQSPRYKIIEKRQSVAFWCNPISGHATLYWYQQILGQGPKLLIQFQNNGVVDDSQLPKDRFSAERLKGVDSTLKIQPAKLEDSAVYLCASSLADRETQYFGPGTRLLVL.

The chain employs TRBV11-2 and TRBJ2-6; tentatively, D is TRBD2 (7 bases). The CDR3 length is 17 residues. Germline loops: CDR1 SGHAT, CDR2 FQNNGV. V dropped 5 bases and J dropped 1 base, with 15 bases sitting between them. The DNA of the CDR3 is TGTGCCAGCAGCCCAAAAGGGGGAGGGTCTGGGGCCAACGTCCTGACTTTC. The encoded protein is CASSPKGGGSGANVLTF. The whole variable domain, filled in from reference TRBV11-2 and TRBJ2-6, reads EAGVAQSPRYKIIEKRQSVAFWCNPISGHATLYWYQQILGQGPKLLIQFQNNGVVDDSQLPKDRFSAERLKGVDSTLKIQPAKLEDSAVYLCASSPKGGGSGANVLTFGAGSRLTVL.

The table lists this clone with many counts. The chain recombines TRBV27 with TRBJ1-6; D is possibly TRBD1 (6 bases). Trimming took 3 bases from V and 6 from J, leaving 9 bases between them. Germline V CDR1 and CDR2: MNHEY, SMNVEV (reference sequence). There are 14 residues in the CDR3. The CDR3 nucleotides are TGTGCCAGCAGTTTTCAGGGGAGTAATTCACCCCTCCACTTT. It translates to CASSFQGSNSPLHF.

The chain links TRBV7-9 to TRBJ2-5; tentative D call: TRBD1 (5 bases). This CDR3 has 14 residues. In germline, CDR1 is SEHNR, CDR2 FQNEAQ (reference sequence). V lost 3 bases and J lost 2, with 10 bases in between. In DNA form, the CDR3 reads TGTGCCAGCAGCTTTCTTTCAGGGCAAGAGACCCAGTACTTC. It encodes CASSFLSGQETQYF.

This clone was seen a few times. In nucleotides, the CDR3 is TGCGCCAGCAGCACGTACCAAGAGACCCAGTACTTC. Amino acid sequence: CASSTYQETQYF. The chain employs TRBV5-1 and TRBJ2-5; D gene unclear. CDR1 and CDR2 (germline): SGHRS, YFSETQ. The V gene lost 4 bases and the J gene lost 0 bases, with 4 bases spanning the gap. The CDR3 sequence is 12 residues long.

This clone was seen a few times. The rearrangement uses TRBV5-1 and TRBJ2-6; no definite D call. The CDR3 has 16 residues. Trimming removed 4 bases at V and 1 base at J, with 12 bases between. The germline gives CDR1 SGHRS, CDR2 YFSETQ. CDR3 nucleotides: TGCGCCAGCAGCGATTCGACTGCGTCTGGGGCCAACGTCCTGACTTTC. It encodes CASSDSTASGANVLTF.

The chain links TRBV7-2 to TRBJ2-2; no reliable D call. This CDR3 has 12 amino acids. V was clipped by 5 bases and J by 8 bases, with 9 bases between them. The germline V gene encodes CDR1 SGHTA and CDR2 FQGNSA. The CDR3 DNA reads TGTGCCAGCAGCCCCACCAGAGGGGAGCTGTTTTTT. The encoded protein is CASSPTRGELFF.